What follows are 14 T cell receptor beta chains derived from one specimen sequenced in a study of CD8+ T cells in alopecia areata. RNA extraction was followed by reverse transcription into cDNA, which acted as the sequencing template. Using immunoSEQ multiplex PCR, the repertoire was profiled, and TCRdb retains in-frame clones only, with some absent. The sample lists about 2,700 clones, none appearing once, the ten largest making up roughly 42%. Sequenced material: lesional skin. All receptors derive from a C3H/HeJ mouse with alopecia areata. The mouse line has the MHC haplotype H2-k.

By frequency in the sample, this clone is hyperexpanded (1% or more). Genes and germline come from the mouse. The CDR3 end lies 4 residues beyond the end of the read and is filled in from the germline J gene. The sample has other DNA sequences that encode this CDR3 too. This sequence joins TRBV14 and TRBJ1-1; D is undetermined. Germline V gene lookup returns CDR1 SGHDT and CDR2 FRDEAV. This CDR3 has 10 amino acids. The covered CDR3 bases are TGTGCCAGCAGCCAACAA. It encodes CASSQQ. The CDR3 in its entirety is CASSQQEVFF.

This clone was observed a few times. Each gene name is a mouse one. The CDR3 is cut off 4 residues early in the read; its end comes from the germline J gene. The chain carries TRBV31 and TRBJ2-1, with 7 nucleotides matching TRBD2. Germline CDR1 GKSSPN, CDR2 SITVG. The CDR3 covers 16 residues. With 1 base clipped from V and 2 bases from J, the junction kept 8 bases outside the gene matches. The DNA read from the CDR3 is TGTGCCTGGAGTCCTCCTGTTTGGGGGGACTATGCT. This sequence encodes CAWSPPVWGDYA. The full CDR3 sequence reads CAWSPPVWGDYAEQFF.

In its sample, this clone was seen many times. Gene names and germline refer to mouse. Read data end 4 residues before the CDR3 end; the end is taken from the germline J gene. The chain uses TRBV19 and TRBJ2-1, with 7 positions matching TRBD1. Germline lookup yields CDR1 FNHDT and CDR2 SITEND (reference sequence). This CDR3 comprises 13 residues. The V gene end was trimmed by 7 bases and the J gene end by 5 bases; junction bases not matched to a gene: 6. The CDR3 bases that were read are TGTGCCAGCGCGGGGGACAGTCATGCT. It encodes CASAGDSHA. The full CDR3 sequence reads CASAGDSHAEQFF.

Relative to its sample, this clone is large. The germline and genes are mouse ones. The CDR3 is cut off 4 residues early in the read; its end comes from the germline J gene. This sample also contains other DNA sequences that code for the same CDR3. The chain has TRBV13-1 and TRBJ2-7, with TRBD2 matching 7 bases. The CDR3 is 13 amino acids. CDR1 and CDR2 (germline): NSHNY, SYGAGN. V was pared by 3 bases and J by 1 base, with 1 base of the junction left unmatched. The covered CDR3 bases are TGTGCCAGCAGTGCTGGGGGATCCTAT. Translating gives CASSAGGSY. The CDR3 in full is CASSAGGSYEQYF.

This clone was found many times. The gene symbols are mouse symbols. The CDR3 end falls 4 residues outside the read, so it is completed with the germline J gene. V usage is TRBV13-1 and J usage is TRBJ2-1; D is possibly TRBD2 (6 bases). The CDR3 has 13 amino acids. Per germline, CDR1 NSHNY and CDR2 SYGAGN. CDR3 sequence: CASSMRLEAEQFF. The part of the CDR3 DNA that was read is TGTGCCAGCAGTATGAGACTGGAGGCT.

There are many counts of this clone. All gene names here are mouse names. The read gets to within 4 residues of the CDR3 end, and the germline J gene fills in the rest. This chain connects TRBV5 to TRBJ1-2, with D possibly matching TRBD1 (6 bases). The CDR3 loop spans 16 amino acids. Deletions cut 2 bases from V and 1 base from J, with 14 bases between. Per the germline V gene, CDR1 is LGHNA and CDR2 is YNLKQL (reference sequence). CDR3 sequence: CASSQSLPGQNSDYTF. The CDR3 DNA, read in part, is TGTGCCAGCAGCCAAAGCCTCCCGGGACAAAACTCC.

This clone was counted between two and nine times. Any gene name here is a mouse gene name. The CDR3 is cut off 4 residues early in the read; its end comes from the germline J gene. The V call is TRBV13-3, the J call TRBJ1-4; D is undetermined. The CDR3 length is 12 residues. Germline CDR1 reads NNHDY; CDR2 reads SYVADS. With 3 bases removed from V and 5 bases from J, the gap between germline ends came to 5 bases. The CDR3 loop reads CASSVKNERLFF. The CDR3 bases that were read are TGTGCCAGCAGTGTCAAAAACGAA.

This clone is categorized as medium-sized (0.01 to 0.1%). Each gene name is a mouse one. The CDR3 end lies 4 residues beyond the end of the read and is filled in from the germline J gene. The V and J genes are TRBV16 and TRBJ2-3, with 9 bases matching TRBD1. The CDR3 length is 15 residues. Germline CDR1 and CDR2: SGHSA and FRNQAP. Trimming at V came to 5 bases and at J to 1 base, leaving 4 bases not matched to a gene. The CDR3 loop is CASSNRDRGAETLYF. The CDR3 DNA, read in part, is TGTGCAAGCAGCAACCGGGACAGGGGTGCAGAA.

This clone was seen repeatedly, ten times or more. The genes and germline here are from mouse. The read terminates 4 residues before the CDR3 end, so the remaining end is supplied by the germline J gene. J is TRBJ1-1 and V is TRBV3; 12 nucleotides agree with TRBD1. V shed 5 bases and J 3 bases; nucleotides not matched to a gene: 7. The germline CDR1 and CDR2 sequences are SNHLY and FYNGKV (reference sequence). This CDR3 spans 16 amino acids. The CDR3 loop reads CASSRDRGRRDTEVFF. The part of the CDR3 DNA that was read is TGTGCCAGCAGCCGGGACAGGGGGCGCAGGGACACA.

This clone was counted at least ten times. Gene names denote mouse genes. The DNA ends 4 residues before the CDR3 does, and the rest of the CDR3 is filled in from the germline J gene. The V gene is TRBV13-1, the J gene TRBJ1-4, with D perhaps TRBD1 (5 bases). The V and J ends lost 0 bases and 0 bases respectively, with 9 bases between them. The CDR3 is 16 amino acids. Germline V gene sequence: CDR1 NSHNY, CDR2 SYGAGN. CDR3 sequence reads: CASSDAGGISNERLFF. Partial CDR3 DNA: TGTGCCAGCAGTGATGCGGGGGGGATTTCCAACGAA.

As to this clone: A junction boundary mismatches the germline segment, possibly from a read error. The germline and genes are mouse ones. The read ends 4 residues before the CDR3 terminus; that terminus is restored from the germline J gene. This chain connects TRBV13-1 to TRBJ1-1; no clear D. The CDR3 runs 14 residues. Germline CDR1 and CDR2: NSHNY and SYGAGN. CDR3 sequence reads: CTSSDVQSNIEVFF. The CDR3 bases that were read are TGTACCAGCAGTGATGTCCAATCAAACATA.

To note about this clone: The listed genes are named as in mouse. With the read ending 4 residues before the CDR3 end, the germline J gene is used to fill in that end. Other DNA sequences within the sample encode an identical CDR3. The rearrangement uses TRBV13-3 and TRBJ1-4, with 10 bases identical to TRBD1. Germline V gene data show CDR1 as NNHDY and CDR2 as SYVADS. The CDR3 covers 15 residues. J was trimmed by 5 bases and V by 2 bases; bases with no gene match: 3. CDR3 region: CASSDRQGANERLFF. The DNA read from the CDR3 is TGTGCCAGCAGTGACAGACAGGGGGCGAACGAA.

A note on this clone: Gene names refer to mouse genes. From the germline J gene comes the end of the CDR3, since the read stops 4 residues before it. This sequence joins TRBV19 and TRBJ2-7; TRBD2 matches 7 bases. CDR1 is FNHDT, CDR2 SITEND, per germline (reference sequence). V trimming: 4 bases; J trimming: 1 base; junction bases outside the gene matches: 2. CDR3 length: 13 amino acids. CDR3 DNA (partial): TGTGCCAGCAGTGCTGGGGGATCCTAT. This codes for CASSAGGSY. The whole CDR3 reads CASSAGGSYEQYF.

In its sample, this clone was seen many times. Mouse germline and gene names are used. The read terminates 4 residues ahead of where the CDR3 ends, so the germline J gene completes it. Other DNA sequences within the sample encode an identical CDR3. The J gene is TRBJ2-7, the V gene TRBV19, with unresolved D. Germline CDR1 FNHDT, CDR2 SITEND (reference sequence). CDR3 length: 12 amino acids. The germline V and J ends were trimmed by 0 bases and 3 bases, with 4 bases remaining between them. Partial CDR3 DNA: TGTGCCAGCAGTATAGACATCTAT. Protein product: CASSIDIY. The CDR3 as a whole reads CASSIDIYEQYF.